The rows below give T cell receptor beta chains drawn from one sample of a study of blood T cell repertoires in COVID-19. Some clones are missing from TCRdb's copy, which holds only in-frame ones; the method was immunoSEQ multiplex PCR. The table includes 45,000 to 60,000 clones, roughly nine tenths detected once. The sequenced sample was peripheral blood. Receptors were obtained from a man in his sixties with acute or convalescent COVID-19. The CDR3 runs from the conserved cysteine through the conserved F or W. The D gene is left open where the match is weak. Size is stated for part of the rows, as once, few or many counts, or as a class when the clone is expanded.

D	size	J	V	CDR3	DNA
TRBD1	NA	TRBJ2-2	TRBV19	CASSIGDRGSRFGELFF	TGTGCCAGTAGTATAGGTGACAGGGGGAGTAGGTTCGGGGAGCTGTTTTTT
TRBD2	NA	TRBJ2-3	TRBV11-3	CASSKRMQRGLTDTQYF	TGTGCCAGCAGCAAGCGGATGCAGCGGGGGCTCACAGATACGCAGTATTTT
TRBD1	NA	TRBJ1-5	TRBV6-2/TRBV6-3	CASSDLTGGNQPQHF	TGTGCCAGCAGTGACTTGACAGGGGGTAATCAGCCCCAGCATTTT
TRBD1	NA	TRBJ1-5	TRBV6-2/TRBV6-3	CASSYYWDSLGSQPQHF	TGTGCCAGCAGTTACTACTGGGACAGCCTGGGATCTCAGCCCCAGCATTTT
NA	few	TRBJ2-7	TRBV6-6	CASSRGLGRTKDYEQYF	TGTGCCAGCAGTCGGGGCCTGGGACGGACTAAGGATTACGAGCAGTACTTC
TRBD2	NA	TRBJ2-7	TRBV4-1	CASSQVLAGGEQYF	TGCGCCAGCAGCCAAGTACTAGCGGGGGGCGAGCAGTACTTC
NA	NA	TRBJ2-2	TRBV24-1	CATRQGNTGELFF	TGTGCCACCAGACAGGGCAACACCGGGGAGCTGTTTTTT
TRBD1	NA	TRBJ2-1	TRBV5-1	CASSLEGQPNEQFF	TGCGCCAGCAGCTTGGAGGGACAGCCCAATGAGCAGTTCTTC
NA	NA	TRBJ1-5	TRBV7-2	CASSLERGINQPQHF	TGTGCCAGCAGCTTAGAACGCGGAATCAATCAGCCCCAGCATTTT
NA	NA	TRBJ1-3	TRBV7-2	CASSRTLDSPFSGNTIYF	TGTGCCAGCAGCCGGACCTTAGACAGCCCGTTCTCTGGAAACACCATATATTTT
TRBD1	NA	TRBJ1-6	TRBV6-4	CASSETGGYSPLHF	TGTGCCAGCAGCGAGACAGGGGGCTACTCACCCCTCCACTTT
NA	NA	TRBJ1-1	TRBV12-5	CASGLVNRGVNTEAFF	TGTGCTAGTGGTTTGGTTAACCGGGGGGTGAACACTGAAGCTTTCTTT
TRBD1	NA	TRBJ2-7	TRBV25-1	CASSLNGDSYF	TGTGCCAGCAGTTTAAACGGGGACAGTTACTTC
TRBD1	NA	TRBJ1-2	TRBV24-1	CATGDSINYGYTF	TGTGCCACTGGGGACAGTATTAACTATGGCTACACCTTC
NA	NA	TRBJ1-1	TRBV29-1	CSVVRGMNTEAFF	TGCAGCGTTGTGAGAGGCATGAACACTGAAGCTTTCTTT
NA	NA	TRBJ2-6	TRBV27	CASSGGGAGANVLTF	TGTGCCAGCAGTGGAGGGGGGGCTGGGGCCAACGTCCTGACTTTC
NA	NA	TRBJ1-2	TRBV6-5	CASNFREPNYGYTF	TGTGCCAGCAATTTCAGGGAACCAAACTATGGCTACACCTTC
NA	NA	TRBJ1-5	TRBV2	CASSARGLGNQPQHF	TGTGCCAGCAGTGCGCGGGGTTTAGGCAATCAGCCCCAGCATTTT
NA	NA	TRBJ2-7	TRBV10-3	CAISGTEEQYF	TGTGCCATCAGTGGGACAGAGGAGCAGTACTTC
TRBD1	NA	TRBJ2-5	TRBV2	CASSVGGKYQETQYF	TGTGCCAGCAGTGTAGGGGGCAAGTACCAAGAGACCCAGTACTTC
NA	NA	TRBJ2-7	TRBV11-2	CASSGIGQGQAHSYEQYF	TGTGCCAGCAGCGGAATAGGCCAGGGGCAGGCCCACTCCTACGAGCAGTACTTC
TRBD1	NA	TRBJ2-1	TRBV27	CAAMRTGNYNEQFF	TGTGCCGCTATGAGGACAGGGAACTACAATGAGCAGTTCTTC
TRBD1	NA	TRBJ1-5	TRBV18	CASSPGVTGVHQPQHF	TGTGCCAGCTCACCCGGGGTGACAGGGGTGCATCAGCCCCAGCATTTT
NA	NA	TRBJ1-3	TRBV5-4	CASSLDIGIGNTIYF	TGTGCCAGCAGCTTGGATATCGGGATCGGAAACACCATATATTTT
TRBD1	NA	TRBJ1-3	TRBV6-6	CASSYSQGDRNTIYF	TGTGCCAGCAGTTATTCACAGGGGGATAGAAACACCATATATTTT
TRBD1	NA	TRBJ1-2	TRBV19	CASSLRDRARYGYTF	TGTGCCAGTAGCCTCCGGGACAGGGCCCGCTATGGCTACACCTTC
TRBD1	NA	TRBJ1-2	TRBV3-1/TRBV3-2	CASSHRGNYGYTF	TGTGCCAGCAGCCACAGGGGGAACTATGGCTACACCTTC
NA	NA	TRBJ2-3	TRBV20-1	CSASYRGTSTDTQYF	TGCAGTGCTAGTTACCGGGGTACTAGCACAGATACGCAGTATTTT
TRBD1	NA	TRBJ1-5	TRBV7-9	CASSLAGTGNSNQPQHF	TGTGCCAGCAGCTTAGCGGGGACAGGGAATAGCAATCAGCCCCAGCATTTT